One and the same sample provided the 6 T cell receptor beta chains below, sequenced in a study of T cells in Graves' hyperthyroidism and ophthalmopathy. RNA transcripts yielded amplified TCR beta CDR3 regions. The study used the HTBI primer set for a first-round RT-PCR of the TCR CDR3. TCRdb processed the multiplex PCR reads anew with MiXCR; each CDR3 protein has one entry. The sample yields under 400,000 distinct CDR3 sequences, around 20% seen once. The sample taken for sequencing was blood. These receptors were obtained from a woman aged 45-65 years with Graves' hyperthyroidism.

In its sample, this clonotype was seen many times. The J gene is TRBJ2-5, the V gene TRBV4-2; 9 bases map to TRBD2. The CDR3 loop spans 16 amino acids. Germline V gene sequence: CDR1 LGHNA, CDR2 YNFKEQ. V gave up 4 bases and J gave up 5 bases; unmatched junction bases: 11. The CDR3 protein is CASSPRVAGESETQYF. The CDR3 DNA reads TGTGCCAGCAGCCCGAGGGTAGCGGGGGAGAGCGAGACCCAGTACTTC.

This clonotype has at least ten counts. The V gene is TRBV29-1, the J gene TRBJ2-3; D is possibly TRBD2 (7 bases). Trimming removed 6 bases at V and 1 base at J, with 17 bases between. Germline lookup yields CDR1 SQVTM and CDR2 ANQGSEA. This CDR3 has 15 residues. The CDR3 coding sequence is TGCAGCGTCCGAAGGAGGGGGGGGGGCACAGATACGCAGTATTTT. Translating it yields CSVRRRGGGTDTQYF.

The rearrangement joins TRBV11-2 to TRBJ2-1, with 8 bases matching TRBD2. With 5 bases clipped from V and 3 bases from J, the junction kept 9 bases outside the gene matches. Germline V lookup: CDR1 SGHAT, CDR2 FQNNGV. The CDR3 covers 16 residues. The CDR3 sequence is CASSQTSGGFYNEQFF. The CDR3 region has the DNA TGTGCCAGCAGCCAAACAAGCGGGGGTTTCTACAATGAGCAGTTCTTC.

The V and J genes are TRBV10-3 and TRBJ2-6, with D perhaps matching TRBD1 (6 bases). The CDR3 spans 17 residues. V was trimmed by 4 bases and J by 1 base, leaving 14 bases between them. Germline V gene sequence: CDR1 ENHRY, CDR2 SYGVKD. CDR3 nucleotide sequence: TGTGCCATCAGTGTAACCAAACAGGGATCTGGGGCCAACGTCCTGACTTTC. This codes for CAISVTKQGSGANVLTF.

This clonotype was counted many times. This sequence joins TRBV2 and TRBJ1-6; 7 positions match TRBD1. The CDR3 sequence is 15 residues long. V shed 5 bases, J shed 5 bases, and the junction held 6 bases outside the gene matches. The germline CDR1 and CDR2 sequences are SNHLY and FYNNEI. This CDR3 reads CASSFRQGNNSPLHF. The DNA of the CDR3 is TGTGCCAGCAGTTTCCGACAGGGTAATAATTCACCCCTCCACTTT.

This clonotype has more than one count but fewer than ten. The rearrangement uses TRBV2 and TRBJ1-2; the match to TRBD1 covers 7 bases. The CDR3 covers 15 residues. V shed 5 bases and J 7 bases; nucleotides not matched to a gene: 13. Germline CDR1 and CDR2: SNHLY and FYNNEI. The CDR3 DNA reads as TGTGCCAGCAGTTACTCAGACAGGGAAGTCCTTGGCTACACCTTC. Amino acids: CASSYSDREVLGYTF.